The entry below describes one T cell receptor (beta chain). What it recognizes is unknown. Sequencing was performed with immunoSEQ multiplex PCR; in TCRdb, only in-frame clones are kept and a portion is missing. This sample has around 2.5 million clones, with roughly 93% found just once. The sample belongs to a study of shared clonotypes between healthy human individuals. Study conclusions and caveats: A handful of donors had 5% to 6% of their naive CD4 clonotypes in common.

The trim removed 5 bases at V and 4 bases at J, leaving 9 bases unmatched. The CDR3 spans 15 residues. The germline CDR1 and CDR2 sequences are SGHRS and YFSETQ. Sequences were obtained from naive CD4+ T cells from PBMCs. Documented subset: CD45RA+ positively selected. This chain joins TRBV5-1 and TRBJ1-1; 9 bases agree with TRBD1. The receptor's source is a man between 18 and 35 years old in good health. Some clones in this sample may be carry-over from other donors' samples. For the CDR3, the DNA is TGCGCCAGCAGACAGTCACAGGGGGCGGCCACTGAAGCTTTCTTT. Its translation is CASRQSQGAATEAFF.